The 22 T cell receptor beta chains below come from one sample, sequenced in a study of cytomegalovirus exposure and HLA in healthy donors. It was with 60 Vbeta and 13 Jbeta primers that the PCR ran. Produced via immunoSEQ multiplex PCR; TCRdb's table is partial and in-frame only. The sample has about 55,000 clones; 75% to 85% are singletons. The sequenced material came from PBMCs. These receptor sequences come from a female donor in good health and CMV-seronegative.

The chain joins TRBV10-3 to TRBJ2-2, with TRBD2 as a possible D gene (5 bases). V was pared by 6 bases and J by 3 bases, with 14 bases between. There are 15 residues in the CDR3. CDR1 ENHRY and CDR2 SYGVKD come from the germline V gene. CDR3 coding DNA: TGTGCCATCAGGGTGACTACCTCAGACACCGGGGAGCTGTTTTTT. Its translation: CAIRVTTSDTGELFF.

The chain employs TRBV5-1 and TRBJ1-1; D remains unclear. CDR3 length: 13 residues. V shed 2 bases and J shed 1 base, with 6 bases lying between them. Per germline, CDR1 SGHRS and CDR2 YFSETQ. The CDR3 protein is CASSFRENTEAFF. The CDR3, as DNA: TGCGCCAGCAGCTTTCGAGAGAACACTGAAGCTTTCTTT.

The gene calls are TRBV12-5 and TRBJ2-7; 9 bases are shared with TRBD1. CDR1 is LGHNT and CDR2 is FRNRAP in the germline V gene. V gave up 6 bases and J gave up 1 base; unmatched junction bases: 13. The CDR3 is 17 amino acids. CDR3 sequence (DNA): TGTGCTAGTGGCCGACTCGTGGGACAGGGTTTTTCCTACGAGCAGTACTTC. It codes for CASGRLVGQGFSYEQYF.

The genes are TRBV6-1 and TRBJ2-7, with D perhaps TRBD2 (6 bases). Germline V gene lookup returns CDR1 MNHNS and CDR2 SASEGT. The CDR3 length is 15 residues. V lost 7 bases to trimming and J lost 1 base, with 17 bases between them. The chain's CDR3 is CASNLRDSLSYEQYF. The DNA for the CDR3 is TGTGCCAGCAACCTCCGGGACTCGTTATCCTACGAGCAGTACTTC.

This clone was seen more than once but under ten times. The gene calls are TRBV4-3 and TRBJ2-5; TRBD1 aligns across 7 bases. This CDR3 is built from 15 residues. Trimming took 4 bases from V and 1 from J; bases not matched to a gene: 6. In germline, CDR1 is LGHNA, CDR2 YSLEER. CDR3 bases: TGCGCCAGCAGCCCAACCCGACAGGGCCAAGAGACCCAGTACTTC. Protein: CASSPTRQGQETQYF.

The V and J genes are TRBV2 and TRBJ1-5; D is possibly TRBD1 (5 bases). Germline V gene data show CDR1 as SNHLY and CDR2 as FYNNEI. The CDR3 is 17 amino acids. Trimming took off 6 bases at V and 3 bases at J, with 21 bases between the two ends. The CDR3 region has the DNA TGTGCCAGCAGCGACGATCCGTCGGCGGGGACCAATCAGCCCCAGCATTTT. Translation: CASSDDPSAGTNQPQHF.

The rearrangement links TRBV6-1 to TRBJ1-5; 10 positions agree with TRBD1. CDR3 length: 16 residues. Germline CDR1 MNHNS, CDR2 SASEGT. The V gene end was trimmed by 4 bases and the J gene end by 4 bases; junction bases not matched to a gene: 7. The CDR3 reads CASSAAGQGINQPQHF. The CDR3 DNA reads as TGTGCCAGCAGTGCTGCGGGACAGGGGATTAATCAGCCCCAGCATTTT.

The chain is built from TRBV6-1 and TRBJ2-1, with a possible D match to TRBD2 (6 bases). Trimming pared 4 bases from V and 7 bases from J, leaving 20 bases between. This CDR3 region has 16 residues. Per the germline V gene, CDR1 is MNHNS and CDR2 is SASEGT. The CDR3 region has the DNA TGTGCCAGCAGTGGGGCCCGGGACTCCGTAGTGAATGAGCAGTTCTTC. Translation: CASSGARDSVVNEQFF.

V and J are TRBV11-2 and TRBJ2-7; 9 positions match TRBD1. The CDR3 is made up of 16 amino acids. The germline CDR1 and CDR2 sequences are SGHAT and FQNNGV. Losses at the gene ends were 5 bases for V and 2 bases for J; bases not matched to a gene: 10. The CDR3 here is CASSLGPGQGTYEQYF. The CDR3, as DNA: TGTGCCAGCAGCCTCGGACCGGGACAGGGAACCTACGAGCAGTACTTC.

V gene TRBV5-1 combines with J gene TRBJ2-7; D is perhaps TRBD2 (7 bases). V shed 4 bases and J shed 7 bases, with 15 bases lying between them. The CDR3 covers 13 residues. The germline CDR1 and CDR2 sequences are SGHRS and YFSETQ. The CDR3 sequence is CASSPVRGGEQYF. The CDR3 nucleotides are TGCGCCAGCAGCCCTGTCAGGGGAGGGGAGCAGTACTTC.

There are a few counts of this clone. The chain uses TRBV7-2 and TRBJ2-1, with 13 bases aligning to TRBD2. This CDR3 has 16 amino acids. Trimming removed 3 bases from V and 6 bases from J; junction bases left unmatched: 5. Germline CDR1 SGHTA, CDR2 FQGNSA. The CDR3 sequence: CASSLSGTSGVNEQFF. The CDR3 bases are TGTGCCAGCAGCTTGTCCGGGACTAGCGGGGTCAATGAGCAGTTCTTC.

The chain recombines TRBV11-3 with TRBJ2-7, with D possibly matching TRBD1 (5 bases). The CDR3 is made up of 13 amino acids. With 4 bases removed from V and 4 bases from J, the gap between germline ends came to 11 bases. Germline lookup yields CDR1 SGHNT and CDR2 YENEEA. The DNA of the CDR3 is TGTGCCAGCAGCTACCAGGGTGGGTACGAGCAGTACTTC. It is translated as CASSYQGGYEQYF.

This chain links TRBV7-9 with TRBJ2-7; 10 bases match TRBD1. The length of the CDR3 is 12 residues. V lost 5 bases and J lost 7; bases outside the gene matches: 2. Germline V gene lookup returns CDR1 SEHNR and CDR2 FQNEAQ (reference sequence). The CDR3 DNA sequence: TGTGCCAGCAGCCCGGGACAGGGGGAGCAGTACTTC. The encoded protein is CASSPGQGEQYF.

The chain carries TRBV9 and TRBJ1-1; weak D call: TRBD1 (5 bases). CDR3 size: 14 residues. Trimming took off 4 bases at V and 4 bases at J, with 14 bases between the two ends. CDR1 and CDR2 from the germline V gene are SGDLS and YYNGEE. CDR3 in amino acids: CASSITDSTTEAFF. The CDR3, as DNA: TGTGCCAGCAGCATAACTGACAGCACCACTGAAGCTTTCTTT.

This sequence joins TRBV9 and TRBJ2-2, with unresolved D. CDR1 and CDR2 (germline): SGDLS, YYNGEE. CDR3 length: 16 amino acids. Trimming took 0 bases from V and 1 from J, leaving 10 bases between them. The CDR3 sequence is CASSVDPAGNTGELFF. The CDR3 nucleotides are TGTGCCAGCAGCGTAGACCCCGCAGGGAACACCGGGGAGCTGTTTTTT.

The V and J genes are TRBV25-1 and TRBJ1-1, with TRBD1 matching over 7 bases. V gave up 6 bases and J gave up 1 base; unmatched junction bases: 8. Germline assignment: CDR1 MGHDK and CDR2 SYGVNS. This CDR3 region has 15 residues. CDR3 in amino acids: CASRVQGKSNTEAFF. The DNA of the CDR3 is TGTGCCAGCAGAGTACAGGGGAAGTCGAACACTGAAGCTTTCTTT.

This sequence joins TRBV7-3 and TRBJ2-7, with 7 nucleotides matching TRBD1. V gave up 0 bases and J gave up 5 bases; unmatched junction bases: 7. Germline assignment: CDR1 SGHTA and CDR2 FQGTGA. The CDR3 runs to 15 residues. The CDR3 sequence: CASSLTRTGLDEQYF. Here the CDR3 DNA reads TGTGCCAGCAGCTTAACGAGGACAGGCTTAGACGAGCAGTACTTC.

The J gene is TRBJ2-1, the V gene TRBV2; D is undetermined. This CDR3 spans 14 amino acids. The V end was cut by 3 bases, the J end by 5 bases, with 11 bases between. Germline lookup yields CDR1 SNHLY and CDR2 FYNNEI. CDR3: CASSEVRTDNEQFF. CDR3 sequence (DNA): TGTGCCAGCAGTGAGGTCAGAACCGACAATGAGCAGTTCTTC.

The genes are TRBV30 and TRBJ2-5, with 9 bases fitting TRBD2. The junction had 10 bases not matched to a gene; V was cut back by 7 bases and J by 4 bases. The CDR3 loop spans 14 amino acids. Germline loops: CDR1 GTSNPN, CDR2 SVGIG (reference sequence). CDR3: CALGAGGVRETQYF. In DNA form, the CDR3 reads TGTGCCTTGGGGGCGGGGGGGGTCAGAGAGACCCAGTACTTC. Drawing the rest from reference TRBV30 and TRBJ2-5, the complete variable domain is SQTIHQWPATLVQPVGSPLSLECTVEGTSNPNLYWYRQAAGRGLQLLFYSVGIGQISSEVPQNLSASRPQDRQFILSSKKLLLSDSGFYLCALGAGGVRETQYFGPGTRLLVL.

The chain links TRBV27 to TRBJ1-2; D might be TRBD1 (5 bases). V was clipped by 6 bases and J by 7 bases, with 12 bases between them. CDR1 and CDR2 (germline): MNHEY, SMNVEV (reference sequence). This CDR3 is 12 amino acids long. The CDR3 spells CASSPQGTGYTF. CDR3 DNA sequence: TGTGCCAGCAGCCCGCAGGGTACTGGCTACACCTTC.

DNA for the CDR3: TGCAGCGTCCTATCCGGGGGAATGAGCTATGGCTACACCTTC. Translated, it gives CSVLSGGMSYGYTF. The J gene is TRBJ1-2, the V gene TRBV29-1, with a weak D call TRBD1 (5 bases). CDR1 is SQVTM, CDR2 ANQGSEA, per germline. Trimming removed 6 bases from V and 4 bases from J, with 18 bases in between. The CDR3 has 14 amino acids.

The chain combines TRBV5-6 with TRBJ2-5; 12 positions match TRBD2. Germline V lookup: CDR1 SGHDT, CDR2 YYEEEE. The CDR3 runs to 15 residues. The V gene end was trimmed by 1 base and the J gene end by 5 bases; junction bases not matched to a gene: 3. In nucleotides, the CDR3 is TGTGCCAGCAGCTTGCTAGCGGGGGGGCGGGAGACCCAGTACTTC. Translated: CASSLLAGGRETQYF.